One sample yielded the 27 T cell receptor beta chains listed below, sequenced in a study of blood T cell repertoires in COVID-19. Measured with immunoSEQ multiplex PCR; TCRdb has only the in-frame clones, and not every one. The sample shows about 160,000 clones, 85% to 95% of them seen only once. The source material was peripheral blood. Source of these receptors: a woman aged 55-75 years with COVID-19, enrolled during active disease.

The chain joins TRBV7-3 to TRBJ2-1, with TRBD2 matching 8 bases. V shed 3 bases and J 9 bases; nucleotides not matched to a gene: 10. The germline V gene has CDR1 SGHTA and CDR2 FQGTGA. There are 15 residues in the CDR3. DNA of the CDR3: TGTGCCAGCAGCTTCTCAAGCGGGGGTGGACGTGAGCAGTTCTTC. Its translation: CASSFSSGGGREQFF.

The sample holds one count of this clone. V is TRBV30 and J is TRBJ1-1; D ambiguous. The CDR3 runs 13 residues. Per germline, CDR1 GTSNPN and CDR2 SVGIG (reference sequence). V lost 0 bases, J lost 1 base, and 6 bases lay in between. The CDR3 nucleotides are TGTGCCTGGAGTGTAGAGGGGAACACTGAAGCTTTCTTT. Encoded protein: CAWSVEGNTEAFF.

The V call is TRBV19, the J call TRBJ1-1, with D uncertain. Deletions cut 0 bases from V and 0 bases from J, with 5 bases between. From germline, CDR1 is LNHDA and CDR2 SQIVND (reference sequence). There are 14 residues in the CDR3. The CDR3 protein is CASSIDLVNTEAFF. In DNA form, the CDR3 reads TGTGCCAGTAGTATAGATCTAGTGAACACTGAAGCTTTCTTT.

The V gene is TRBV7-6, the J gene TRBJ2-2, with 9 bases lining up with TRBD2. The CDR3 totals 18 residues. Germline values: CDR1 SGHVS, CDR2 FNYEAQ. V lost 2 bases and J lost 5; bases outside the gene matches: 12. CDR3 sequence: CASSLQLAGPIGTGELFF. The CDR3 DNA sequence: TGTGCCAGCAGCTTACAGCTAGCGGGGCCAATCGGGACCGGGGAGCTGTTTTTT.

V usage is TRBV5-6 and J usage is TRBJ2-2; maybe TRBD1 (6 bases). The germline gives CDR1 SGHDT, CDR2 YYEEEE. The CDR3 covers 12 residues. Between the trimmed V and J ends, which lost 3 bases and 7 bases, there was a span of 7 bases. This CDR3 is CASSWTVGELFF. The CDR3, as DNA: TGTGCCAGCAGCTGGACAGTCGGGGAGCTGTTTTTT.

The chain joins TRBV4-1 to TRBJ2-3; TRBD2 matches 8 bases. The V gene end was trimmed by 5 bases and the J gene end by 1 base; junction bases not matched to a gene: 14. The CDR3 loop spans 18 amino acids. Looked up from germline, CDR1 is MGHRA and CDR2 is YSYEKL. CDR3 nucleotides: TGCGCCAGCAGCTCGACAAGGTCGGGGGGGCAAGGCACAGATACGCAGTATTTT. Translation: CASSSTRSGGQGTDTQYF.

Comment on this clone: A read error may produce the germline difference seen at one junction end. The V gene is TRBV7-7, the J gene TRBJ2-5; TRBD2 aligns across 15 bases. CDR3 length: 16 residues. CDR1 is SSHAT and CDR2 is FNYEAQ in the germline V gene (reference sequence). CDR3 coding DNA: TGTGCTAGCAGCTTGGGACTAGCGGGGGGACAAGAGACCCAGTACTTC. It is translated as CASSLGLAGGQETQYF.

This clone has just one count. The DNA of the CDR3 is TGTGCCAGCAGTGAATCGGACAGGGCCCTAGCCAAAAACATTCAGTACTTC. Translating it yields CASSESDRALAKNIQYF. V gene TRBV25-1 combines with J gene TRBJ2-4, with 8 bases matching TRBD1. CDR1 and CDR2 from the germline V gene are MGHDK and SYGVNS. J was trimmed by 0 bases and V by 1 base; bases with no gene match: 5. This CDR3 comprises 17 residues.

This clone has just one count. The chain employs TRBV6-2 or TRBV6-3 and TRBJ2-1, with TRBD2 matching 8 bases. Germline values: CDR1 MNHEY, CDR2 SVGEGT. This CDR3 contains 16 residues. With 6 bases clipped from V and 10 bases from J, the junction kept 17 bases outside the gene matches. CDR3 protein: CASSPGGGRTQGEQFF. CDR3 DNA sequence: TGTGCCAGCAGCCCCGGCGGGGGGAGAACCCAGGGGGAGCAGTTCTTC.

This clone was seen just once. The chain employs TRBV6-2 or TRBV6-3 and TRBJ2-5; TRBD2 agrees at 10 bases. The J segment lost 2 bases and the V segment lost 2 bases, leaving 5 bases of the junction unmatched. The CDR3 runs to 16 residues. Germline CDR1 MNHEY, CDR2 SVGEGT. The DNA of the CDR3 is TGTGCCAGCAGTTACGGGCTAGCGGGGGAACAAGAGACCCAGTACTTC. Translation gives CASSYGLAGEQETQYF.

The chain combines TRBV4-3 with TRBJ1-2; TRBD1 matches at 8 bases. CDR3 size: 15 residues. V was pared by 4 bases and J by 2 bases, with 6 bases of the junction left unmatched. Germline-derived CDR1 and CDR2 are LGHNA and YSLEER. In nucleotides, the CDR3 is TGCGCCAGCAGCCGCGAGGGGACAGGCAACTATGGCTACACCTTC. Amino acids: CASSREGTGNYGYTF.

This chain joins TRBV6-2 or TRBV6-3 and TRBJ2-7; 8 nucleotides line up with TRBD2. This CDR3 spans 17 amino acids. Germline CDR1 MNHEY, CDR2 SVGEGT. J was trimmed by 3 bases and V by 0 bases; bases with no gene match: 10. CDR3 sequence: CASSYSFVRGRSYEQYF. The CDR3 DNA reads as TGTGCCAGCAGTTACTCTTTTGTACGCGGGAGGAGCTACGAGCAGTACTTC.

The chain carries TRBV12-3 or TRBV12-4 and TRBJ2-7; D is unresolved. V was trimmed by 4 bases and J by 0 bases, leaving 4 bases between them. CDR3 length: 12 residues. CDR3 sequence: CASSYFSYEQYF. The CDR3 DNA follows: TGTGCCAGCAGTTACTTCTCCTACGAGCAGTACTTC.

The CDR3 loop reads CASSPGTGQNTEAFF. The DNA of the CDR3 is TGTGCCAGCAGTCCTGGGACAGGTCAGAACACTGAAGCTTTCTTT. The chain uses TRBV6-5 and TRBJ1-1; TRBD1 agrees at 8 bases. Germline CDR1 MNHEY, CDR2 SVGAGI. V shed 5 bases and J 1 base; nucleotides not matched to a gene: 6. CDR3 length equals 15 residues.

The chain carries TRBV6-6 and TRBJ1-2, with TRBD1 matching 8 bases. This CDR3 is built from 14 residues. CDR1 is MNHNY and CDR2 is SVGAGI in the germline V gene (reference sequence). V lost 6 bases and J lost 0; bases outside the gene matches: 3. DNA of the CDR3: TGTGCCAGCAGACGGACAGGGACTAACTATGGCTACACCTTC. Protein: CASRRTGTNYGYTF.

This chain links TRBV4-3 with TRBJ1-2; 9 bases fit TRBD1. This CDR3 is built from 14 residues. Unmatched junction bases numbered 5, after V lost 2 bases and J lost 7 bases. CDR1 is LGHNA and CDR2 is YSLEER in the germline V gene. This CDR3 is CASSQTQGAPGYTF. The CDR3 coding sequence is TGCGCCAGCAGCCAAACACAGGGGGCACCTGGCTACACCTTC.

A single count supports this clone. V usage is TRBV10-3 and J usage is TRBJ1-1; unclear D gene. In germline, CDR1 is ENHRY, CDR2 SYGVKD. Trimming cost V 0 bases and J 1 base, with 6 bases left between them. CDR3 size: 14 residues. DNA for the CDR3: TGTGCCATCAGTGAGTCAAGACAGAACACTGAAGCTTTCTTT. The encoded protein is CAISESRQNTEAFF.

This chain uses TRBV7-3 with TRBJ2-2; TRBD2 agrees at 7 bases. Germline V CDR1 and CDR2: SGHTA, FQGTGA. V gave up 3 bases and J gave up 4 bases; unmatched junction bases: 11. The CDR3 is 17 amino acids. The CDR3: CASSFQKSGDRTGELFF. For the CDR3, the DNA is TGTGCCAGCAGCTTTCAAAAGAGCGGGGACCGCACCGGGGAGCTGTTTTTT.

This chain uses TRBV4-1 with TRBJ1-4, with a weak D call TRBD1 (5 bases). V was clipped by 4 bases and J by 5 bases, with 17 bases between them. The germline gives CDR1 MGHRA, CDR2 YSYEKL. This CDR3 is 16 amino acids long. CDR3 coding DNA: TGCGCCAGCAGCCGCCTCCCAGGCAGGGTGAATGAAAAACTGTTTTTT. Amino acid sequence: CASSRLPGRVNEKLFF.

V usage is TRBV7-9 and J usage is TRBJ1-1; D is unresolved. The ends were cut back, 5 bases at V and 1 base at J, with 8 bases in the middle. Germline V CDR1 and CDR2: SEHNR, FQNEAQ (reference sequence). The CDR3 contains 13 residues. The CDR3 DNA is TGTGCCAGCAGCCCGGAGGGGAACACTGAAGCTTTCTTT. Protein product: CASSPEGNTEAFF.

This sequence joins TRBV10-1 and TRBJ1-3; no clear D gene. The CDR3 contains 13 residues. The V end was cut by 3 bases, the J end by 0 bases, with 3 bases between. The germline CDR1 and CDR2 sequences are WNHNN and SYGVQD (reference sequence). CDR3 residues: CASSDSSGNTIYF. The CDR3 DNA reads TGCGCCAGCAGTGATAGCTCTGGAAACACCATATATTTT.

This clone was observed a handful of times. The chain carries TRBV27 and TRBJ2-7; D remains ambiguous. This CDR3 is 15 amino acids long. The germline V and J ends were trimmed by 0 bases and 0 bases, with 9 bases remaining between them. The germline CDR1 and CDR2 sequences are MNHEY and SMNVEV (reference sequence). CDR3 coding DNA: TGTGCCAGCAGTTTATCGATTACATACTCCTACGAGCAGTACTTC. This gives the protein CASSLSITYSYEQYF.

J is TRBJ2-1 and V is TRBV2; D not certain. The CDR3 runs to 14 residues. Germline CDR1 is SNHLY and CDR2 is FYNNEI. Trimming took off 3 bases at V and 5 bases at J, with 11 bases between the two ends. The CDR3 DNA reads as TGTGCCAGCAGTGATGAATGGCAGAACAATGAGCAGTTCTTC. Protein product: CASSDEWQNNEQFF. Variable domain in full (rest from reference TRBV2 and TRBJ2-1): EPEVTQTPSHQVTQMGQEVILRCVPISNHLYFYWYRQILGQKVEFLVSFYNNEISEKSEIFDDQFSVERPDGSNFTLKIRSTKLEDSAMYFCASSDEWQNNEQFFGPGTRLTVL.

The rearrangement uses TRBV19 and TRBJ1-6; D not certain. V was pared by 4 bases and J by 10 bases, with 11 bases between. CDR1 and CDR2 (germline): LNHDA, SQIVND (reference sequence). The CDR3 consists of 13 residues. In DNA form, the CDR3 reads TGTGCCAGTAGTAGGACTGGAGGGTCACCCCTCCACTTT. Its translation is CASSRTGGSPLHF.

The CDR3, as DNA: TGTGCCATCAGAGAACAGGGATCTCGCGCTGAAGCTTTCTTT. Translation gives CAIREQGSRAEAFF. V is TRBV10-3 and J is TRBJ1-1, with D possibly TRBD1 on 6 matching bases. With 6 bases removed from V and 6 bases from J, the gap between germline ends came to 17 bases. Germline CDR1 reads ENHRY; CDR2 reads SYGVKD. The CDR3 has 14 residues.

The J gene is TRBJ2-1, the V gene TRBV19; 9 bases are shared with TRBD1. This CDR3 comprises 17 residues. Germline V gives CDR1 LNHDA, CDR2 SQIVND (reference sequence). Unmatched junction bases numbered 16, after V lost 7 bases and J lost 6 bases. The CDR3, as DNA: TGTGCCAGTACCGTACCCCCCGGGACAGGGATTAGCAATGAGCAGTTCTTC. Encoded protein: CASTVPPGTGISNEQFF. The full variable domain, rest sourced from reference TRBV19 and TRBJ2-1, is DGGITQSPKYLFRKEGQNVTLSCEQNLNHDAMYWYRQDPGQGLRLIYYSQIVNDFQKGDIAEGYSVSREKKESFPLTVTSAQKNPTAFYLCASTVPPGTGISNEQFFGPGTRLTVL.

CDR3: CASSYESNEQYF. In DNA, the CDR3 is TGTGCCAGCAGTTACGAGAGCAACGAGCAGTACTTC. The chain employs TRBV6-6 and TRBJ2-7; no clear D gene. The V end was cut by 2 bases, the J end by 5 bases, with 7 bases between. Per germline, CDR1 MNHNY and CDR2 SVGAGI (reference sequence). The CDR3 loop spans 12 amino acids.